This T cell receptor (beta chain) originates from a study of T cell changes during pregnancy in multiple sclerosis. A single count supports this clone. A read error may account for a junction end that differs from germline. Sequencing used immunoSEQ multiplex PCR; TCRdb keeps in-frame clones, though not all of them. The sample yields under 95,000 clones, over 85% seen once. CDR3 size: 15 residues. Germline values: CDR1 SGHTA, CDR2 FQGTGA. This sequence originates from a female donor in good health, enrolled as a control in a pregnancy study. The chain combines TRBV7-3 with TRBJ2-5, with D tentatively TRBD2 (6 bases). The sample here was peripheral blood, taken in the second trimester of pregnancy. CDR3 nucleotides: TGTGCCAGCAGCCTAGGGACTTTCGGGCAAGGGACCCAGTACTTC. Translated, it gives CASSLGTFGQGTQYF.